This TCR beta chain was documented in a study of control samples from healthy donors and cancer patients. The V gene's germline CDR1 is MNHEY and CDR2 SVGEGT. This CDR3 is 14 amino acids long. The V end was cut by 5 bases, the J end by 0 bases, with 11 bases between. TCRdb's copy holds only in-frame clones and misses some; the assay was immunoSEQ multiplex PCR. The data hold 120,000 or so clones, with approximately 92% observed a single time. The chain is built from TRBV6-2 or TRBV6-3 and TRBJ2-7; no firm D call. Sample: blood. The sequence was collected from a man aged 18 to 29 in good health. The CDR3 coding sequence is TGTGCCAGCAGTCGCTGGGAAGTCTCCTACGAGCAGTACGTC. Its protein product is CASSRWEVSYEQYV.